Reported below is one TCR beta chain. This clonotype was picked up a small number of times. Which antigen it targets is not known. No much larger clone exists at a distance of one base, and base qualities are not known. This sample was included in a study of glioma-infiltrating T cells listed by TCRdb under 2016. Describing the broader study: Low-grade gliomas were represented by WHO grade II oligodendrogliomas or astrocytomas, and glioblastomas were represented by WHO grade IV tumors that were sampled at initial rather than recurrent diagnosis. Dexamethasone was administered to glioma patients for six or fewer days before surgery. Sequencing of TCR alpha- and beta-chain repertoires was performed on glioma tissue, on non-neoplastic brain tissue, and on matched peripheral blood mononuclear cells. For blood libraries, the target was roughly 4- to 10-fold sequencing coverage of approximately 1 million peripheral T cells. To measure how far tissue and blood T-cell populations diverged, each tissue-infiltrating repertoire was compared against the peripheral blood repertoire of the same patient. Three low-grade glioma patients, several primary glioblastoma patients, and three non-glioma patients who contributed non-neoplastic brain tissue made up the paired cohort. Broader findings and caveats from the paper: Very few CDR3 sequences were shared between tissue and blood, attributed to high CDR3 diversity and limited sampling. Patients with low tissue-blood divergence were marked by a signature set of shared blood CDR3 motifs, and that set was depleted in highly divergent patients. In non-neoplastic patients, VJ-independent divergence between tissue and blood fell below expectation, whereas in all gliomas, and especially in low-grade gliomas, the divergence rose above expectation. Small numbers underpinned the group comparisons: roughly 8 glioblastoma patients, three low-grade glioma patients and three non-neoplastic patients.

CDR3 length: 13 amino acids, cysteine to phenylalanine. The CDR3 DNA has 39 bases and is translated from base 1. Via the germline V gene, CDR1 is SGHVS and CDR2 FNYEAQ. The junction shows trimming of 4 bases on V and 3 bases on J, plus 7 bases between the germline ends. Surgical brain or tumor specimens were cryofrozen in liquid nitrogen immediately after resection, and peripheral blood cells were collected concurrently. TCR alpha and beta CDR3 regions were amplified with the iRepertoire nested amplicon-rescue multiplex PCR (arm-PCR) platform from RNA. For one-step reverse transcription and amplification, roughly 100-450 ng of tissue mRNA or PBMC total RNA was used as input. Following bead purification, Illumina adapters were added by a secondary multiplex PCR, and libraries between 200 and 400 bp were gel-purified. Libraries carried internal 6-nucleotide barcodes used for demultiplexing. The libraries were sequenced on an Illumina MiSeq using 2x220 or 2x250 nucleotide paired-end reads. As for how the authors treated the data: Paired reads were merged using FLASH 1.2.11 and aligned with BWA-MEM to the GRCh37 human genome, and TRA and TRB reads were then extracted. An IMGT-derived reference of cassette sequences and CDR3 motifs, with pseudogenes included, was used for V and J assignment. Reads were translated in three frames, and productive CDR3s were defined by a C…FGXG motif without stop codons. Unique combinations of V-J cassette pair and CDR3 amino acid sequence were defined as clonotypes. Reads were filtered by Hamming distance, thresholded by each sample's sequence error rate in mapped regions. The public reads were run again by TCRdb, first through fastp at Q25 and then through MiXCR, and only productive beta chains were kept. Every distinct CDR3 protein forms one entry, paired with its most common genes and DNA. In this record, the V and J calls reflect TCRdb's handling and not the investigators' own analysis. This sample is represented by 300,000 to 450,000 distinct CDR3 sequences; 41% of them were singletons. Of the sample, about 11% falls within the top ten clones.

The chain is made from TRBV7-6 and TRBJ2-1, with no confident D gene call. The sequence derives from a human donor with low-grade glioma or glioblastoma, undergoing nonglioma brain surgery, or in good health (not recorded which). Material for sequencing was glioma tissue, nonneoplastic brain tissue, or PBMCs (not recorded which). This receptor has the CDR3 CASSSKIYNEQFF. At the DNA level, the sequence is TGTGCCAGCAGCTCGAAGATCTACAATGAGCAGTTCTTC. The full variable domain, with segments outside the CDR3 supplied by the reference TRBV7-6 and TRBJ2-1 proteins, appears as GAGVSQSPRYKVTKRGQDVALRCDPISGHVSLYWYRQALGQGPEFLTYFNYEAQQDKSGLPNDRFSAERPEGSISTLTIQRTEQRDSAMYRCASSSKIYNEQFFGPGTRLTVL.